Described below is a single T cell receptor beta chain sequence and its context. Antigen specificity is unknown. The data were obtained in a study of T cells in localized non-small cell lung cancer. Study results and caveats: Heterogeneity is still possible, as just one tumor region was sequenced. Compared with tumor, uninvolved adjacent lung displayed greater T cell clonality, ranking highest overall. The study linked higher blood T cell density to longer overall survival. Detection in adjacent lung was observed for a median 57 of the top 100 tumor clones.

The protocol was immunoSEQ multiplex PCR, while the TCRdb copy is restricted to in-frame clones and leaves out a portion. The sample includes about 61,000 clones, about 90% of them seen just once. The V and J ends lost 4 bases and 2 bases, in that order; junction bases with no gene match: 1. Germline loops: CDR1 SGHVS, CDR2 FNYEAQ. The CDR3 contains 13 residues. The source of this sequence is a man aged 35 to 70 with stage I squamous cell lung carcinoma. The sample here was peripheral blood, taken before any cancer treatment. The genes are TRBV7-6 and TRBJ2-7, with 8 nucleotides matching TRBD1. The chain's CDR3 is CASSWTGPYEQYF. The CDR3 DNA reads TGTGCCAGCAGCTGGACAGGGCCCTACGAGCAGTACTTC. Combining the CDR3 with reference TRBV7-6 and TRBJ2-7 gives the whole variable domain GAGVSQSPRYKVTKRGQDVALRCDPISGHVSLYWYRQALGQGPEFLTYFNYEAQQDKSGLPNDRFSAERPEGSISTLTIQRTEQRDSAMYRCASSWTGPYEQYFGPGTRLTVT.